This T cell receptor (beta chain) was found in a study of T cells after yellow fever vaccination (dated by TCRdb to between 2018 and 2021). Regarding the study in general: The SMART-Seq v4 Ultra Low Input RNA kit was used to prepare libraries from fractions with low cell numbers. To follow T-cell clones before and after primary and booster YFV17D yellow fever vaccination, bulk TCR alpha and beta repertoires were sequenced over time. Two healthy male donors, one aged 18 to 30 and one aged 30 to 40 years, made up the cohort. Blood was drawn at multiple timepoints before and after primary and secondary immunization, with bulk PBMC replicates and cell subsets isolated.

TCR cDNA was made using 5'RACE template switching, a step that added a universal primer site and unique molecular identifiers. Priming for cDNA synthesis came from both the TCR alpha and TCR beta constant segments. Library amplification involved two PCR steps, and the second step added sample barcodes and sequencing adapters. Sequencing of libraries was done on Illumina HiSeq 2500 (2x100 bp) or NovaSeq (2x150 bp). The paper's data handling went like this. MIGEC handled demultiplexing of reads and collapsing into UMI consensus sequences, while MiXCR performed V(D)J alignment. Vaccine-responding clonotypes were identified with edgeR using replicate PBMC samples, with FDR below 0.01 and a log2 fold change above 5 up to day 15 being required. Each bulk clonotype received a CD4 or CD8 identity based on whether the sequenced CD4 or CD8 repertoire contained that clonotype at higher abundance. TCRdb trimmed public reads at Q25 via fastp, called clones via MiXCR and kept in-frame beta chains. Records with the same CDR3 protein are collapsed into one entry carrying the most frequent genes and DNA. For this entry, the V and J calls and clone size follow TCRdb and not the study's own pipeline. The sample table holds 300,000 to 450,000 distinct CDR3 sequences, of which 6.2% were seen once. The leading ten clones occupy approximately 16% of the sample.

This clonotype was detected ten times or more. It lacks a known antigen. No base quality values were provided; no much bigger clone lies one nucleotide off. What this sample's treatment or condition label stands for: live attenuated yellow fever vaccine strain. At each blood-draw timepoint, two biological replicates of bulk PBMCs were obtained. PBMCs were isolated from peripheral blood using a standard Ficoll-Paque protocol. TriZol was used to extract RNA from bulk PBMCs, from CD4 and CD8 fractions, and from dextramer-positive and dextramer-negative fractions. Overall study outcomes, separate from this receptor: A small fraction of clonotypes appeared in both the CD4 and CD8 compartments, likely as a result of convergent recombination. Most clones expanded after primary vaccination (almost 98% of CD4 and around 89% of CD8) were re-detected after the booster, suggesting that broad memory maintenance occurred. Only two donors were included in the study, so the extent to which the findings can be generalized is limited. Compared with the primary T-cell response, the secondary T-cell response was faster but weaker, reaching its peak on day 5 rather than on day 15. FACS-sorted repertoires could contain abundant contaminating clonotypes from the bulk population, so computational filtering was required.

Including the terminal cysteine and phenylalanine, the CDR3 comprises 13 residues. Of all the DNA, just the CDR3 is kept, 39 bases in frame from base 1. CDR1 and CDR2 (DFQATT, SNEGSKA) derive from the germline V gene (reference sequence). Between the V and J ends, shortened by 6 bases and 1 base respectively, the junction contains 12 bases. This specimen consisted of PBMCs, obtained 5 days after the yellow fever booster vaccination. This sequence was found in a man aged 25-45 years who received the YFV17D yellow fever vaccine. The rearranged chain carries TRBV20-1 and TRBJ1-1, with the D gene not confidently named. The nucleotides are TGCAGTGCAGCGGTAGGAGGGAACACTGAAGCTTTCTTT. It is translated as CSAAVGGNTEAFF.